The clone carrying this T cell receptor beta chain has a single count. Its antigen is currently unknown. Unmatched junction bases numbered 8, after V lost 5 bases and J lost 2 bases. The length of the CDR3 is 15 residues. Germline lookup yields CDR1 LNHDA and CDR2 SQIVND (reference sequence). The PCR used 52 TRBV and 13 TRBJ primers. Assay: immunoSEQ multiplex PCR; the TCRdb copy retains only in-frame clones and omits some. The sample yields tens of thousands of clones, about 88% seen once. The sample is drawn from a study of regulatory T cells. General study points: In CD3G-deficient patients, conventional CD4+ T cells were enriched for hydrophobic CDR3 residues at positions 6 and 7.

Patients aged 2 to 39 years had fewer naive and more memory CD4+ and CD8+ T cells. The sequence was collected from a child aged 5 to 17 with CD3G deficiency. The chain employs TRBV19 and TRBJ2-5, with 7 positions matching TRBD1. The sample comprised conventional CD4+ T cells sorted from blood. In nucleotides, the CDR3 is TGTGCCAGTAGTGTTCGACAGGGCATACAAGAGACCCAGTACTTC. Amino acid sequence: CASSVRQGIQETQYF.